This TCR beta chain emerged from a study of early stage breast cancer tumors. Turning to the study itself: Most of the 16 invasive tumors were ER+, PR+ and HER2-. Findings and caveats of the study: Tumors had roughly 2.4-fold higher T cell density and higher clonality than adjacent normal breast tissue. Enriched TCRB sequences shared across patients were mostly commonly generated sequences.

Comments on this clone: Its antigen is not identified.

V lost 0 bases and J lost 0, with 7 bases in between. Germline assignment: CDR1 SGHNT and CDR2 YYREEE (reference sequence). The length of the CDR3 is 14 residues. Each sample had two DNA replicates, about 0.47 ug blood or around 1.4 ug tissue. Using immunoSEQ multiplex PCR, the repertoire was profiled, and TCRdb retains in-frame clones only, with some absent. The table shows around 40,000 clones, with 70% to 80% occurring only once. This receptor was obtained from a person in their fifties or sixties with breast cancer. The chain is built from TRBV5-4 and TRBJ2-7; tentative D call: TRBD2 (5 bases). Sequenced sample: blood. CDR3 loop: CASSLDRGSYEQYF. In DNA, the CDR3 is TGTGCCAGCAGCTTGGATCGGGGCTCCTACGAGCAGTACTTC.